The present TCR beta chain was sequenced within a study of Graves' ophthalmopathy and Graves' hyperthyroidism. Broader study findings: Among expanded thyroid clonotypes above 0.001 frequency, most also occurred in blood.

CDR1 and CDR2 (germline): SNHLY, FYNNEI. The length of the CDR3 is 18 residues. Trimming at V came to 2 bases and at J to 4 bases, leaving 12 bases not matched to a gene. In its sample, this clonotype was seen many times. Its antigen is as yet unknown. CDR3 regions of TCR beta were amplified from RNA transcripts. RT-PCR with HTBI primers came first, then second-round multiplex PCR. One entry per CDR3 protein results from TCRdb running MiXCR on the multiplex PCR reads. The table has 300,000 to 350,000 distinct CDR3 sequences, 15% to 20% seen once. Ophthalmopathy donors were characterized by moderate-to-severe activity, CAS of at least 3, NOSPECS of at least 4, and duration under 3 months. About 10 ml of fresh blood yielded the PBMCs by density gradient.

Sequenced input: peripheral blood. The V call is TRBV2, the J call TRBJ2-2; TRBD2 agrees at 8 bases. The origin of this receptor is an adult man with Graves' ophthalmopathy. In DNA, the CDR3 is TGTGCCAGCAGTGAATGGCCGGGTAGCGGGGCGAGCACCGGGGAGCTGTTTTTT. Protein: CASSEWPGSGASTGELFF.